The entry below describes one T cell receptor (beta chain). The data originate from a study of beta chain features in type 1 diabetes. Expressed TCRB transcripts got sequenced, as all isolated RNA was reverse transcribed. The assay was immunoSEQ multiplex PCR, and TCRdb's table has in-frame clones only and misses some. The repertoire holds roughly 400,000 clones, roughly 15% seen once, with approximately 0.02% in the top ten. Trimming took 7 bases from V and 8 from J; bases not matched to a gene: 5. This CDR3 has 13 amino acids. Germline V gene sequence: CDR1 MNHEY, CDR2 SVGAGI. This TCR came from a young woman in good health. Material for sequencing was naive CD4+ T cells from blood. The chain joins TRBV6-5 to TRBJ2-4; the match to TRBD2 covers 10 bases. The CDR3 here is CASKREGRDIQYF. CDR3 sequence (DNA): TGTGCCAGCAAGCGGGAGGGCAGGGACATTCAGTACTTC.